Presented here are 4 T cell receptor beta chains from one specimen sequenced in a study of T cell repertoires in cytomegalovirus infection. TCRdb redid the calling of the reads with MiXCR, one entry per CDR3 protein. Here the sample spans approximately 200,000 distinct CDR3 sequences, 28% being singletons. The specimen was PBMCs. The receptors shown here come from a human donor in good health (CMV status not recorded). Some clones in this sample may be carry-over from other donors' samples.

The V and J genes are TRBV20-1 and TRBJ1-1; a weak D match, TRBD1 (5 bases). Germline V CDR1 and CDR2: DFQATT, SNEGSKA (reference sequence). Trimming took off 5 bases at V and 6 bases at J, with 13 bases between the two ends. The CDR3 covers 12 residues. The CDR3 is CSAAGGFAEAFF. CDR3 nucleotide sequence: TGCAGTGCTGCGGGGGGATTCGCTGAAGCTTTCTTT.

Concerning this clonotype: A single base separates this from a much larger clone, so it may be a read error. This sequence joins TRBV12-3 or TRBV12-4 and TRBJ1-1; D uncertain. The CDR3 totals 12 residues. For the CDR3, the DNA is TGTGCCAGCAGTTTCGGAAACACTGAAGCTTACTTT. Amino acids: CASSFGNTEAYF.

The chain joins TRBV11-2 to TRBJ2-7, with D possibly called TRBD1 or TRBD2 (5 bases each). CDR1 is SGHAT, CDR2 FQNNGV, per germline. Deletions cut 0 bases from V and 2 bases from J, with 17 bases between. The CDR3 is 17 amino acids. The CDR3 coding sequence is TGTGCCAGCAGCTTAGATAGGGGCAGGAGGAAACCCTACGAGCAGTACTTC. The encoded protein is CASSLDRGRRKPYEQYF.

The chain has TRBV7-8 and TRBJ2-7; TRBD2 aligns across 16 bases. Germline V gene data show CDR1 as SGHVS and CDR2 as FQNEAQ. The CDR3 contains 19 residues. The J segment lost 0 bases and the V segment lost 4 bases, leaving 9 bases of the junction unmatched. Here the CDR3 reads CASSSAGLAGGTSSYEQYF. The CDR3 DNA reads TGTGCCAGCAGCTCCGCGGGACTAGCGGGGGGGACCAGCTCCTACGAGCAGTACTTC.